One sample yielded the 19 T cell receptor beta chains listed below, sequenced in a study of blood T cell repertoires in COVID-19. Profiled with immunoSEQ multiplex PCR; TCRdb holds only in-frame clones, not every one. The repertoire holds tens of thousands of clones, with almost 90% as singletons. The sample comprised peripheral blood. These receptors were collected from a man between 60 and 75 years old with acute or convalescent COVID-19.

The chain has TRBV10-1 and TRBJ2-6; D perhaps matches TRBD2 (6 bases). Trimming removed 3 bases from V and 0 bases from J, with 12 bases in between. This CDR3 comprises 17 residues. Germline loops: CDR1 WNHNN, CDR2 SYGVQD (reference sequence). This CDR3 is CASSDGGRRSGANVLTF. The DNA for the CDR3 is TGCGCCAGCAGTGACGGGGGAAGGCGCTCTGGGGCCAACGTCCTGACTTTC.

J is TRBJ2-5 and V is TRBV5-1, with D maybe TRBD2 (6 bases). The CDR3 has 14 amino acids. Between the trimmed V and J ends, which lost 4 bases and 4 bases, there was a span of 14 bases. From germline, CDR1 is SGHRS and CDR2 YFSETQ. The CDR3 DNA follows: TGCGCCAGCAGCCCATTCGGGGGACCAGAGACCCAGTACTTC. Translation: CASSPFGGPETQYF.

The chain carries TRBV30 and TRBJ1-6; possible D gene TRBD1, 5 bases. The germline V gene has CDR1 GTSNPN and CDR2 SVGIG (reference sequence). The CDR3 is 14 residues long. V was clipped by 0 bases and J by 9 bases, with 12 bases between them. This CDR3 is CAWSVSGRGSPLHF. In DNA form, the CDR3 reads TGTGCCTGGAGTGTATCAGGGAGGGGTTCACCCCTCCACTTT.

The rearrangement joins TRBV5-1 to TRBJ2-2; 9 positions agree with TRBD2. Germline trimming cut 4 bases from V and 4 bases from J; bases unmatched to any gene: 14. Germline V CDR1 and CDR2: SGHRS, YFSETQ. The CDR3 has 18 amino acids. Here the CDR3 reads CASSAPRESGRLTGELFF. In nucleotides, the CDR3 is TGCGCCAGCAGCGCACCGAGGGAGAGCGGGAGGCTCACCGGGGAGCTGTTTTTT.

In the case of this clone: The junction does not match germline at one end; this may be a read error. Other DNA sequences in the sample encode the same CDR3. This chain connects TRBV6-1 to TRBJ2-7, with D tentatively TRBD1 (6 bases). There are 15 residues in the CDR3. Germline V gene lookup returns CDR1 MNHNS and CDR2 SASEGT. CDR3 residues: CASSEEQGRVYEQYF. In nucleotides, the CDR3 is TGCGCCAGCAGTGAAGAACAGGGAAGGGTCTACGAGCAGTACTTC.

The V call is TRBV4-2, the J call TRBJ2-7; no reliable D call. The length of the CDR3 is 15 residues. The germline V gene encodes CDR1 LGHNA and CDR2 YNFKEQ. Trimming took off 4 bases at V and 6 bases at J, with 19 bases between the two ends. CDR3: CASSPLNAGSGEQYF. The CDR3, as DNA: TGTGCCAGCAGCCCCCTTAATGCAGGTTCCGGCGAGCAGTACTTC.

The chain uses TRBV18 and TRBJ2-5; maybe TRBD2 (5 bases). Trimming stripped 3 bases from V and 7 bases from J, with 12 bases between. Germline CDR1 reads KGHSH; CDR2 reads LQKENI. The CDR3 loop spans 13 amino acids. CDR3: CASSPERAATQYF. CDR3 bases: TGTGCCAGCTCACCCGAGAGGGCTGCGACCCAGTACTTC.

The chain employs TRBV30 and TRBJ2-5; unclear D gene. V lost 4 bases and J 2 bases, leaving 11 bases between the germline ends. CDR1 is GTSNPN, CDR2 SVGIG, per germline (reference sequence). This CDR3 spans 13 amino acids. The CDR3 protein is CAWNLPGQETQYF. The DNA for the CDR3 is TGTGCCTGGAACCTACCGGGTCAAGAGACCCAGTACTTC.

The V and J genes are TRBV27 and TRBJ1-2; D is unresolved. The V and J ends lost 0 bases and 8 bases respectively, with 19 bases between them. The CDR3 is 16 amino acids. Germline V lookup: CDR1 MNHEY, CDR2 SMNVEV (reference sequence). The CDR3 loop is CASSLSRAVSQGGYTF. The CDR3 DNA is TGTGCCAGCAGTTTATCGAGGGCAGTCTCACAAGGGGGCTACACCTTC.

As DNA, the CDR3 is TGCGCCAGCAGCCCAGGACTAGCGGGGAATGAGCAGTTCTTC. This translates into CASSPGLAGNEQFF. The rearrangement uses TRBV5-1 and TRBJ2-1, with TRBD2 matching over 12 bases. Germline V gives CDR1 SGHRS, CDR2 YFSETQ. The V and J ends lost 4 bases and 7 bases, in that order; junction bases with no gene match: 3. This CDR3 spans 14 amino acids. The variable domain in full, with the rest retrieved from reference TRBV5-1 and TRBJ2-1, is KAGVTQTPRYLIKTRGQQVTLSCSPISGHRSVSWYQQTPGQGLQFLFEYFSETQRNKGNFPGRFSGRQFSNSRSEMNVSTLELGDSALYLCASSPGLAGNEQFFGPGTRLTVL.

The CDR3 loop reads CASSLGGGVRTQYF. CDR3 nucleotide sequence: TGTGCCAGCAGCTTAGGAGGGGGAGTCCGGACCCAGTACTTC. The chain links TRBV11-2 to TRBJ2-5; a weak D match, TRBD1 (6 bases). The CDR3 is 14 amino acids. V shed 1 base and J shed 7 bases, with 13 bases lying between them. Germline V gene sequence: CDR1 SGHAT, CDR2 FQNNGV.

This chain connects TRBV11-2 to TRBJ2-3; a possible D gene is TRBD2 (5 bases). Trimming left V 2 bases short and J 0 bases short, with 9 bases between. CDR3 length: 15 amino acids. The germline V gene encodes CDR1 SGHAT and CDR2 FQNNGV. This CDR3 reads CASSLISGSTDTQYF. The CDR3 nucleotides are TGTGCCAGCAGCTTAATCAGCGGTAGCACAGATACGCAGTATTTT.

The CDR3 region has the DNA TGTGCCAGCAGCAAATTTAGACAGGTTAGCAATCAGCCCCAGCATTTT. Residues: CASSKFRQVSNQPQHF. The chain employs TRBV21-1 and TRBJ1-5; TRBD1, as called in the table, went unchecked against the DNA. TRBV21-1 is flagged as a pseudogene. The CDR3 has 16 amino acids.

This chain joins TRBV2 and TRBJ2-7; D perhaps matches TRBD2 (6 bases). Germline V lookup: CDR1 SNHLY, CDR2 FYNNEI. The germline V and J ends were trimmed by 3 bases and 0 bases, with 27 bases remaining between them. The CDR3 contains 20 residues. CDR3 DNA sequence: TGTGCCAGCAGTGATCATGGGTGGCTAGCGTTTCAAGGAAACTCCTACGAGCAGTACTTC. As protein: CASSDHGWLAFQGNSYEQYF.

The CDR3 region has the DNA TGTGCCAGCAGCCGCGCATCAGATACGCAGTATTTT. It translates to CASSRASDTQYF. This sequence joins TRBV3-1 (or the pseudogene TRBV3-2) and TRBJ2-3; unclear D gene. CDR3 length equals 12 residues. CDR1 LGHDT and CDR2 YNNKEL come from the germline V gene (reference sequence). The V end was cut by 4 bases, the J end by 4 bases, with 6 bases between.

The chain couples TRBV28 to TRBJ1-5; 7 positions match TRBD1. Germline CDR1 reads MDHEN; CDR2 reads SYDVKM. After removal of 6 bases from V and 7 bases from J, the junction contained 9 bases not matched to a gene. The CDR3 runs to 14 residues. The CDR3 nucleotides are TGTGCCAGCAGGCGGGACAGCCGGGGGCAGCCCCAGCATTTT. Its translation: CASRRDSRGQPQHF. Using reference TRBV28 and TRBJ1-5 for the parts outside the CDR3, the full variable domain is DVKVTQSSRYLVKRTGEKVFLECVQDMDHENMFWYRQDPGLGLRLIYFSYDVKMKEKGDIPEGYSVSREKKERFSLILESASTNQTSMYLCASRRDSRGQPQHFGDGTRLSIL.

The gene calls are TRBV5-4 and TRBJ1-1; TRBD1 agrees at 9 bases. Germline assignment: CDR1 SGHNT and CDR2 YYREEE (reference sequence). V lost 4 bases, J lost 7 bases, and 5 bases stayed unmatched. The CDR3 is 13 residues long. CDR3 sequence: CASSRDREGEAFF. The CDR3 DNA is TGTGCCAGCAGCCGGGACAGGGAGGGTGAAGCTTTCTTT.

The CDR3 DNA is TGTGCCAGTAGTCCCTATACAGGGGGCCCCTACAATGAGCAGTTCTTC. As protein: CASSPYTGGPYNEQFF. J is TRBJ2-1 and V is TRBV19, with TRBD1 identical over 9 bases. The CDR3 sequence is 16 residues long. Looked up from germline, CDR1 is LNHDA and CDR2 is SQIVND (reference sequence). Unmatched junction bases numbered 7, after V lost 5 bases and J lost 2 bases.

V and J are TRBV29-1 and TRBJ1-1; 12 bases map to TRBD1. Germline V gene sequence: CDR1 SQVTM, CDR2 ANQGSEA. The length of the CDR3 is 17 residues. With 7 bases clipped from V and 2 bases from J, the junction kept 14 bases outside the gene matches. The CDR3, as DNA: TGCAGCGGTGCACCGGGACAGGGGGCATCGGAAAACACTGAAGCTTTCTTT. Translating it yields CSGAPGQGASENTEAFF.